These 31 T cell receptor beta chains were all obtained from the same sample, sequenced in a study of neurological immune-mediated disorders. TCRdb re-called the 5' RACE reads with MiXCR, one entry per CDR3 protein. Of approximately 66,000 distinct CDR3 sequences in the sample, around 3.1% were seen once. What was sequenced was PBMCs. The receptors here all came from a man in his forties or fifties with multiple sclerosis.

At least ten counts were recorded for this clonotype. J is TRBJ2-4 and V is TRBV7-9; a weak D match, TRBD1 (6 bases). Trimming pared 1 base from V and 5 bases from J, leaving 6 bases between. The CDR3 consists of 13 residues. The germline CDR1 and CDR2 sequences are SEHNR and FQNEAQ (reference sequence). The CDR3 coding sequence is TGTGCCAGCAGCTTAGGACAGGAAAACATTCAGTACTTC. As protein: CASSLGQENIQYF.

This clonotype was detected ten times or more. This chain uses TRBV7-6 with TRBJ2-7; D remains ambiguous. With 0 bases removed from V and 2 bases from J, the gap between germline ends came to 8 bases. The CDR3 length is 14 residues. CDR1 is SGHVS and CDR2 is FNYEAQ in the germline V gene. The CDR3 DNA reads as TGTGCCAGCAGCTTAGCGGGTCCCCCCTACGAGCAGTACTTC. Translated: CASSLAGPPYEQYF.

This clonotype was seen repeatedly, ten times or more. The chain employs TRBV3-1 and TRBJ1-5; D unresolved. The germline V gene has CDR1 LGHDT and CDR2 YNNKEL (reference sequence). V lost 1 base and J 4 bases, leaving 14 bases between the germline ends. The CDR3 contains 16 residues. Written as DNA, the CDR3 is TGTGCCAGCAGCCAAGGGGCACTGGGAGCAAATCAGCCCCAGCATTTT. Translating gives CASSQGALGANQPQHF.

The table lists this clonotype with many counts. The V and J genes are TRBV9 and TRBJ2-5; unclear D gene. Trimming removed 2 bases from V and 5 bases from J, with 10 bases in between. CDR1 is SGDLS, CDR2 YYNGEE, per germline. The CDR3 is made up of 13 amino acids. CDR3 residues: CASSVVGWETQYF. The CDR3, as DNA: TGTGCCAGCAGCGTCGTTGGATGGGAGACCCAGTACTTC.

At least ten counts were recorded for this clonotype. The chain employs TRBV5-5 and TRBJ2-5; 7 bases are shared with TRBD2. Germline V CDR1 and CDR2: SGHKS, YYEKEE (reference sequence). V lost 2 bases and J lost 4; bases outside the gene matches: 5. CDR3 size: 14 residues. CDR3 residues: CASSLGLGGETQYF. The CDR3 nucleotides read TGTGCCAGCAGCTTAGGACTAGGAGGAGAGACCCAGTACTTC.

This clonotype was recorded many times. V and J are TRBV7-2 and TRBJ2-7; 7 bases align to TRBD2. The CDR3 length is 13 residues. V was pared by 1 base and J by 10 bases, with 7 bases of the junction left unmatched. Germline CDR1 reads SGHTA; CDR2 reads FQGNSA. The CDR3 DNA reads as TGTGCCAGCAGCTTAGAGCGGGAAAGGCCCCAGTACTTC. It encodes CASSLERERPQYF.

This clonotype has ten or more counts. The genes are TRBV7-9 and TRBJ2-1; no clear D. Trimming took 4 bases from V and 6 from J, leaving 4 bases between them. CDR3 length equals 11 residues. Germline V gene sequence: CDR1 SEHNR, CDR2 FQNEAQ (reference sequence). Written as DNA, the CDR3 is TGTGCCAGCAGCTCTCGCAATGAGCAGTTCTTC. As protein: CASSSRNEQFF.

This clonotype was seen repeatedly, ten times or more. The V and J genes are TRBV2 and TRBJ2-7; D remains ambiguous. V lost 7 bases and J 0 bases, leaving 10 bases between the germline ends. The CDR3 is made up of 13 amino acids. Germline CDR1 reads SNHLY; CDR2 reads FYNNEI. CDR3 DNA: TGTGCCAGCATACCGCTGAGCTCCTACGAGCAGTACTTC. Amino acids: CASIPLSSYEQYF.

This clonotype was counted many times. The chain has TRBV28 and TRBJ2-6; tentatively, D is TRBD2 (5 bases). V was pared by 3 bases and J by 0 bases, with 15 bases between. Germline lookup yields CDR1 MDHEN and CDR2 SYDVKM. The CDR3 length is 18 residues. CDR3 in DNA: TGTGCCAGCAGTTTCAGTCCGGGGTCTTACTCTGGGGCCAACGTCCTGACTTTC. Translation: CASSFSPGSYSGANVLTF. Full variable domain (remainder filled in from reference TRBV28 and TRBJ2-6): DVKVTQSSRYLVKRTGEKVFLECVQDMDHENMFWYRQDPGLGLRLIYFSYDVKMKEKGDIPEGYSVSREKKERFSLILESASTNQTSMYLCASSFSPGSYSGANVLTFGAGSRLTVL.

At least ten counts were recorded for this clonotype. The chain has TRBV20-1 and TRBJ2-5; 15 nucleotides align to TRBD2. Germline V gene data show CDR1 as DFQATT and CDR2 as SNEGSKA (reference sequence). The CDR3 spans 18 residues. Trimming at V came to 0 bases and at J to 2 bases, leaving 7 bases not matched to a gene. The CDR3 nucleotides are TGCAGTGCTAGAGATTGGACTAGCGGGGGGGCCGTACAAGAGACCCAGTACTTC. Encoded protein: CSARDWTSGGAVQETQYF.

The gene calls are TRBV12-3 or TRBV12-4 and TRBJ2-3, with TRBD2 matching 11 bases. J gave up 8 bases and V 2 bases, and 9 bases lay outside the gene matches. The CDR3 totals 16 residues. CDR3 in DNA: TGTGCCAGCAGTTTATTAGCGGGAGGGGTCTTAGGTACGCAGTATTTT. Encoded protein: CASSLLAGGVLGTQYF.

In its sample, this clonotype was seen many times. This chain joins TRBV27 and TRBJ2-7, with D unresolved. This CDR3 spans 13 amino acids. Looked up from germline, CDR1 is MNHEY and CDR2 is SMNVEV (reference sequence). Trimming removed 8 bases from V and 2 bases from J, with 13 bases in between. CDR3 residues: CASAATSPYEQYF. DNA of the CDR3: TGTGCCAGCGCTGCGACCAGTCCCTACGAGCAGTACTTC.

The sample holds many counts of this clonotype. V is TRBV5-4 and J is TRBJ2-5, with 8 positions matching TRBD2. V lost 3 bases to trimming and J lost 3 bases; unmatched junction nucleotides: 7. Germline CDR1 SGHNT, CDR2 YYREEE (reference sequence). The CDR3 totals 15 residues. The CDR3 spells CASSSGGARKETQYF. For the CDR3, the DNA is TGTGCCAGCAGCTCCGGGGGGGCGAGAAAAGAGACCCAGTACTTC.

This clonotype was observed at least ten times. The gene calls are TRBV12-3 or TRBV12-4 and TRBJ1-6; D not resolved. The CDR3 loop spans 13 amino acids. Trimming took 2 bases from V and 11 from J, leaving 10 bases between them. The CDR3 loop is CASSLNWRAPLHF. In DNA form, the CDR3 reads TGTGCCAGCAGTTTAAATTGGCGTGCACCCCTCCACTTT.

This clonotype was recorded many times. J is TRBJ2-4 and V is TRBV5-1; TRBD1 matches at 11 bases. Germline V CDR1 and CDR2: SGHRS, YFSETQ. With 4 bases clipped from V and 8 bases from J, the junction kept 2 bases outside the gene matches. The CDR3 spans 13 residues. CDR3 nucleotides: TGCGCCAGCAGCACGGGACAGGGGGACATTCAGTACTTC. Translating it yields CASSTGQGDIQYF.

This clonotype was observed at least ten times. The J gene is TRBJ2-7, the V gene TRBV12-3 or TRBV12-4; D not certain. The germline V and J ends were trimmed by 2 bases and 3 bases, with 11 bases remaining between them. The CDR3 sequence is 14 residues long. The CDR3 reads CASSLRSTGYEQYF. The CDR3 bases are TGTGCCAGCAGTTTACGTTCGACGGGCTACGAGCAGTACTTC.

This clonotype occurred many times. The chain combines TRBV15 with TRBJ2-5; D is possibly TRBD2 (6 bases). Germline V gives CDR1 LNHNV, CDR2 YYDKDF (reference sequence). This CDR3 contains 13 residues. V lost 4 bases and J lost 5, with 11 bases in between. The CDR3 protein is CATSKLAGETQYF. CDR3 coding DNA: TGTGCCACCAGCAAACTAGCAGGGGAGACCCAGTACTTC.

This clonotype was seen a few times. The rearrangement joins TRBV12-5 to TRBJ1-1, with D possibly TRBD1 on 6 matching bases. Germline loops: CDR1 LGHNT, CDR2 FRNRAP. This CDR3 has 16 residues. The V gene lost 0 bases and the J gene lost 1 base, with 12 bases spanning the gap. CDR3 sequence reads: CASGLVLGGRNTEAFF. In nucleotides, the CDR3 is TGTGCTAGTGGTTTGGTACTGGGGGGCAGGAACACTGAAGCTTTCTTT.

This clonotype was seen repeatedly, ten times or more. The V gene is TRBV3-1, the J gene TRBJ2-7; perhaps TRBD2 as D (5 bases). Per the germline V gene, CDR1 is LGHDT and CDR2 is YNNKEL (reference sequence). This CDR3 is built from 15 residues. V gave up 5 bases and J gave up 2 bases, with 16 bases separating them. CDR3 loop: CASSSPGSGTYEQYF. The CDR3, as DNA: TGTGCCAGCAGCTCTCCCGGCAGCGGAACCTACGAGCAGTACTTC.

This clonotype appeared many times. The V gene is TRBV5-1, the J gene TRBJ2-4; 8 bases fit TRBD1. Germline-derived CDR1 and CDR2 are SGHRS and YFSETQ. The CDR3 is 14 amino acids. V trimming: 4 bases; J trimming: 8 bases; junction bases outside the gene matches: 8. CDR3 nucleotide sequence: TGCGCCAGCAGCGGGGGCAGGGGGCTGGACATTCAGTACTTC. This sequence encodes CASSGGRGLDIQYF.

This clonotype has at least ten counts. This chain joins TRBV5-1 and TRBJ2-3, with TRBD2 matching 7 bases. Germline-derived CDR1 and CDR2 are SGHRS and YFSETQ. The CDR3 runs 16 residues. V was clipped by 2 bases and J by 1 base; unmatched bases: 7. CDR3 coding DNA: TGCGCCAGCAGCTTTTCAAGCGGGACGGGCACAGATACGCAGTATTTT. It encodes CASSFSSGTGTDTQYF. Complete variable domain (other parts from reference TRBV5-1 and TRBJ2-3): KAGVTQTPRYLIKTRGQQVTLSCSPISGHRSVSWYQQTPGQGLQFLFEYFSETQRNKGNFPGRFSGRQFSNSRSEMNVSTLELGDSALYLCASSFSSGTGTDTQYFGPGTRLTVL.

In this sample, this clonotype turned up many times. This rearrangement joins TRBV7-2 to TRBJ1-4; D is possibly TRBD1 (5 bases). The V gene's germline CDR1 is SGHTA and CDR2 FQGNSA. V was shortened by 6 bases and J by 6 bases, with 20 bases between the two germline ends. The CDR3 has 16 residues. The CDR3 protein is CASRESGTELHEKLFF. CDR3 bases: TGTGCCAGCAGAGAGAGCGGGACGGAGCTACATGAAAAACTGTTTTTT.

This clonotype was picked up many times. This rearrangement joins TRBV12-3 or TRBV12-4 to TRBJ1-2; D is uncertain. This CDR3 comprises 13 residues. V gave up 3 bases and J gave up 2 bases, with 7 bases separating them. The CDR3 DNA reads TGTGCCAGCAGTTTGCCGCCGAACTATGGCTACACCTTC. This gives the protein CASSLPPNYGYTF.

This clonotype was recorded at least ten times. The J gene is TRBJ2-3, the V gene TRBV20-1, with 8 nucleotides matching TRBD2. Trimming at V came to 6 bases and at J to 5 bases, leaving 10 bases not matched to a gene. This CDR3 spans 14 amino acids. Germline loops: CDR1 DFQATT, CDR2 SNEGSKA (reference sequence). The DNA for the CDR3 is TGCAGTGCAGCACCCGCGGGGGGTTTAGATACGCAGTATTTT. Its protein product is CSAAPAGGLDTQYF.

This clonotype appeared many times. V usage is TRBV20-1 and J usage is TRBJ1-3; a possible D gene is TRBD1 (5 bases). Trimming shortened V by 5 bases and J by 0 bases, and 26 bases separated the two germline ends. The CDR3 spans 19 residues. Per the germline V gene, CDR1 is DFQATT and CDR2 is SNEGSKA (reference sequence). DNA of the CDR3: TGCAGTGCTCGGGACCCTACCTTGGGCAGCTTCAGCTCTGGAAACACCATATATTTT. Translation gives CSARDPTLGSFSSGNTIYF.

This clonotype was picked up many times. The chain carries TRBV6-6 and TRBJ1-5; a possible D gene is TRBD1 (6 bases). The CDR3 runs 15 residues. V lost 5 bases and J lost 7, with 18 bases in between. Germline V gene data show CDR1 as MNHNY and CDR2 as SVGAGI (reference sequence). This CDR3 is CASSGEQGVYQPQHF. The CDR3 region has the DNA TGTGCCAGCAGTGGGGAACAGGGAGTCTACCAGCCCCAGCATTTT.

This clonotype was detected ten times or more. J is TRBJ2-1 and V is TRBV12-3 or TRBV12-4; D may be TRBD2 (5 bases). The ends were cut back, 6 bases at V and 9 bases at J, with 9 bases in the middle. The CDR3 length is 11 residues. The CDR3 DNA reads as TGTGCCAGCAGCCCGAGCGGTGAGCAGTTCTTC. Its translation: CASSPSGEQFF.

At least ten counts were recorded for this clonotype. The J gene is TRBJ1-1, the V gene TRBV7-6; 7 bases agree with TRBD1. The CDR3 consists of 13 residues. Germline V CDR1 and CDR2: SGHVS, FNYEAQ. Germline trimming cut 4 bases from V and 7 bases from J; bases unmatched to any gene: 6. The CDR3 protein is CASSSVDRFEAFF. CDR3 nucleotides: TGTGCCAGCAGCTCAGTGGACAGGTTTGAAGCTTTCTTT.

This clonotype has a count of ten or more. The rearrangement uses TRBV7-2 and TRBJ2-1, with TRBD1 as a possible D gene (7 bases). The V gene lost 0 bases and the J gene lost 10 bases, with 13 bases spanning the gap. This CDR3 region has 14 residues. Germline V gives CDR1 SGHTA, CDR2 FQGNSA. Here the CDR3 reads CASSLARDSGEQFF. As DNA, the CDR3 is TGTGCCAGCAGCTTAGCGCGGGACAGCGGCGAGCAGTTCTTC.

This clonotype appeared many times. V and J are TRBV20-1 and TRBJ2-5; tentative D call: TRBD2 (5 bases). Germline values: CDR1 DFQATT, CDR2 SNEGSKA (reference sequence). The germline V and J ends were trimmed by 0 bases and 5 bases, with 10 bases remaining between them. The CDR3 runs to 13 residues. CDR3 sequence reads: CSARDRGFETQYF. The DNA for the CDR3 is TGCAGTGCTAGAGATCGAGGGTTTGAGACCCAGTACTTC.

This clonotype was recorded many times. V gene TRBV5-6 combines with J gene TRBJ1-5; tentatively, D is TRBD1 (5 bases). Trimming took 4 bases from V and 5 from J, leaving 13 bases between them. Looked up from germline, CDR1 is SGHDT and CDR2 is YYEEEE. The CDR3 runs 14 residues. As DNA, the CDR3 is TGTGCCAGCAGCCCTGGGACCGCGGATCAGCCCCAGCATTTT. It specifies CASSPGTADQPQHF.